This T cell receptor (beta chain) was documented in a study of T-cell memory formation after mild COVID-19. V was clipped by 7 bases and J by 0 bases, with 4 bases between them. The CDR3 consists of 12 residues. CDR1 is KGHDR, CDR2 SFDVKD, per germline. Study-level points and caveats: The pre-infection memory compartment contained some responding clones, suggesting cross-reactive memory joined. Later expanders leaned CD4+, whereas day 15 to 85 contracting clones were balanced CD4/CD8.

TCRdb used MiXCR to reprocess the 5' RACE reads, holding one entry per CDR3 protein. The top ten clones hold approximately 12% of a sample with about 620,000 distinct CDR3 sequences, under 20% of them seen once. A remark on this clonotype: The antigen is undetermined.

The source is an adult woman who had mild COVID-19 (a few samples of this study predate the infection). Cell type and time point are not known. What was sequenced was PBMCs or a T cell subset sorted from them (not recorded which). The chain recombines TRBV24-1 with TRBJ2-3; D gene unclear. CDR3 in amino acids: CATRSSTDTQYF. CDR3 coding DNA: TGTGCCACCAGATCAAGCACAGATACGCAGTATTTT.